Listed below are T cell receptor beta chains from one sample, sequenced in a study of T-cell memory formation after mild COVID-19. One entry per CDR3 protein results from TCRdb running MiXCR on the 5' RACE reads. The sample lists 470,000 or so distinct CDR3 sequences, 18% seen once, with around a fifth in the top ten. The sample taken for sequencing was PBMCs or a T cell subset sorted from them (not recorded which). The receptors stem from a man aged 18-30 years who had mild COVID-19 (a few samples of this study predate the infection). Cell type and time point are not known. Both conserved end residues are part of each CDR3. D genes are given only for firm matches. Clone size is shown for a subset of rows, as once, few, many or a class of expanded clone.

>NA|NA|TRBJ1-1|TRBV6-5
CASSYSRVTNTEAFF
TGTGCCAGCAGTTACTCGAGGGTTACGAACACTGAAGCTTTCTTT
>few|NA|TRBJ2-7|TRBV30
CAWSRRQGIYEQYF
TGTGCCTGGAGCCGCCGGCAGGGGATCTACGAGCAGTACTTC
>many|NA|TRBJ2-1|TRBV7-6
CASSLEVNEQFF
TGTGCCAGCTCGTTGGAGGTCAATGAGCAGTTCTTC
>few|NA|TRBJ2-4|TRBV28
CASSLGDLAKNIQYF
TGTGCCAGCAGTTTAGGGGATCTAGCCAAAAACATTCAGTACTTC
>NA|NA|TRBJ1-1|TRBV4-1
CASSHGWTEMAFF
TGCGCCAGCAGCCACGGGTGGACAGAGATGGCTTTCTTT
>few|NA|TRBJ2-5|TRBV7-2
CASSSFGAQETQYF
TGTGCCAGCAGCTCCTTTGGGGCTCAAGAGACCCAGTACTTC
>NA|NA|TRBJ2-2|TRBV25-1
CASSESRGRSGELFF
TGTGCCAGCAGTGAATCGCGGGGGCGGAGCGGGGAGCTGTTTTTT
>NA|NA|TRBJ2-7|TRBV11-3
CASSLEVAPLYEQYF
TGTGCCAGCAGCTTAGAAGTGGCCCCTCTCTACGAGCAGTACTTC
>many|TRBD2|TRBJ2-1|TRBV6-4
CASSRTSGEGHEQFF
TGTGCCAGCAGCCGGACTAGCGGGGAGGGGCATGAGCAGTTCTTC
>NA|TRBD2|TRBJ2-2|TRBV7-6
CASSRTSGEVELFF
TGTGCCAGCAGCCGGACTAGCGGGGAGGTGGAGCTGTTTTTT
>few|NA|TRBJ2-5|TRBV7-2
CASSFIFETQYF
TGTGCCAGCAGCTTTATTTTCGAGACCCAGTACTTC
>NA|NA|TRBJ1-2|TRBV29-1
CSVTSGANRISFGYTF
TGCAGCGTGACCTCGGGGGCTAACCGTATTTCTTTTGGCTACACCTTC
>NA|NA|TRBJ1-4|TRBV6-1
CASSERQTQGKLFF
TGTGCCAGCAGTGAGAGGCAGACCCAGGGGAAACTGTTTTTT
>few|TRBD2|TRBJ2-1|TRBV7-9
CASSLATSGAYNEQFF
TGTGCCAGCAGCTTAGCGACTAGCGGGGCCTACAATGAGCAGTTCTTC
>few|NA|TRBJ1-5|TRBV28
CASSSLMTAINQPQHF
TGTGCCAGCAGCTCTCTAATGACAGCAATCAATCAGCCCCAGCATTTT
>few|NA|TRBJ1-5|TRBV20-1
CSARGWKGTNQPQHF
TGCAGTGCTAGAGGATGGAAGGGAACCAATCAGCCCCAGCATTTT
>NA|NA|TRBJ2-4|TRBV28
CASTSRNIQYF
TGTGCCAGCACCAGTCGGAACATTCAGTACTTC
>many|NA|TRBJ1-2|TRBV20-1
CSAGRLRPYGYTF
TGCAGTGCTGGGAGACTAAGGCCTTATGGCTACACCTTC
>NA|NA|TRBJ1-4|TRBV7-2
CASSLIHSEKLFF
TGTGCCAGCAGCTTAATACATAGTGAAAAACTGTTTTTT
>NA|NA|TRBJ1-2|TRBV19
CASSRRRQLYGYTF
TGTGCCAGTAGTAGGCGAAGACAGCTCTATGGCTACACCTTC
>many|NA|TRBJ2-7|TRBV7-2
CASSPENTYEQYF
TGTGCCAGCAGCCCCGAAAACACCTACGAGCAGTACTTC
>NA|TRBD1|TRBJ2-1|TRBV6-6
CASSEGTGPPPRDEQFF
TGTGCCAGCAGTGAGGGGACAGGGCCACCTCCCCGCGATGAGCAGTTCTTC
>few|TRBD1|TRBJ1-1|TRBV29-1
CSVSQGARARAFF
TGCAGCGTGAGCCAGGGGGCGCGGGCTCGGGCTTTCTTT
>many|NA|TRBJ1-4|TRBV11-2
CASSVGEEKLFF
TGTGCCAGCAGCGTAGGTGAGGAAAAACTGTTTTTT
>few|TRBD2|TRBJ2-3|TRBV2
CASRATSGAGTDTQYF
TGTGCCAGCAGGGCTACTAGCGGGGCAGGCACAGATACGCAGTATTTT
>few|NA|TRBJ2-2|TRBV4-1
CASSTGPGDAGELFF
TGCGCCAGCAGCACGGGTCCTGGGGACGCCGGGGAGCTGTTTTTT
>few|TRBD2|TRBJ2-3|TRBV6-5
CASTSSGGVGDTQYF
TGTGCCAGCACTTCTAGCGGGGGGGTAGGAGATACGCAGTATTTT
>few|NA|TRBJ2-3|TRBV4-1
CASSQVGRTTDTQYF
TGCGCCAGCAGCCAGGTGGGGAGGACCACAGATACGCAGTATTTT
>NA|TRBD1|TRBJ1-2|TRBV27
CASSSPLRTGGVGYTF
TGTGCCAGCAGTTCTCCACTCCGGACAGGGGGCGTTGGCTACACCTTC
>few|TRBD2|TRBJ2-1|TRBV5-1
CASVPTSGYRSSYNEQFF
TGCGCCAGCGTTCCGACTAGCGGTTATCGTAGCTCCTACAATGAGCAGTTCTTC
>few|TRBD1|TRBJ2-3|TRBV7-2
CASSPSSGQGSTQYF
TGTGCCAGCAGCCCTAGTAGCGGACAGGGCTCGACGCAGTATTTT
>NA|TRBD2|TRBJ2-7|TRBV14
CASSQGTSAGSYEQYF
TGTGCCAGCAGCCAAGGGACTAGCGCCGGCTCCTACGAGCAGTACTTC
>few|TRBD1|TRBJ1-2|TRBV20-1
CSATSGQGGGYTF
TGCAGTGCTACCTCAGGACAGGGCGGCGGCTACACCTTC